The 8 T cell receptor beta chains reported below all come from one sample, sequenced in a study of T cell changes during pregnancy in multiple sclerosis. TCRdb's table, derived via immunoSEQ multiplex PCR, lists solely in-frame clones and lacks some. This table has under 45,000 clones, about 87% appearing once. The sequenced sample was CD4+ T cells from peripheral blood mononuclear cells, obtained in the second trimester of pregnancy. Receptor source: a female donor with multiple sclerosis, enrolled in a pregnancy study.

The chain uses TRBV2 and TRBJ1-5; a weak D match, TRBD1 (6 bases). The CDR3 is 14 residues long. Germline CDR1 SNHLY, CDR2 FYNNEI. V gave up 1 base and J gave up 7 bases, with 11 bases separating them. The DNA for the CDR3 is TGTGCCAGCAGTGAAGGGGGGCTCGGGCAGCCCCAGCATTTT. This translates into CASSEGGLGQPQHF.

The chain recombines TRBV5-6 with TRBJ1-2, with 9 bases aligning to TRBD1. J lost 3 bases, V lost 0 bases, and 0 bases had no gene match. This CDR3 is built from 14 residues. Germline CDR1 is SGHDT and CDR2 is YYEEEE. The CDR3 bases are TGTGCCAGCAGCTTGGGACAGGGGGACTATGGCTACACCTTC. It codes for CASSLGQGDYGYTF.

This clone was counted a single time. J is TRBJ2-1 and V is TRBV7-2, with D possibly TRBD1 on 5 matching bases. Deletions cut 1 base from V and 0 bases from J, with 10 bases between. Per the germline V gene, CDR1 is SGHTA and CDR2 is FQGNSA. This CDR3 comprises 16 residues. The CDR3 sequence is CASSLVGLSSYNEQFF. The CDR3 nucleotides read TGTGCCAGCAGCTTAGTGGGGCTTAGCTCCTACAATGAGCAGTTCTTC. Supplemented by reference TRBV7-2 and TRBJ2-1, the full variable domain reads GAGVSQSPSNKVTEKGKDVELRCDPISGHTALYWYRQSLGQGLEFLIYFQGNSAPDKSGLPSDRFSAERTGGSVSTLTIQRTQQEDSAVYLCASSLVGLSSYNEQFFGPGTRLTVL.

This clone was picked up one time. The chain employs TRBV2 and TRBJ2-7; possible D gene TRBD1, 7 bases. The CDR3 totals 16 residues. Trimming left V 9 bases short and J 2 bases short, with 23 bases between. Germline V gene lookup returns CDR1 SNHLY and CDR2 FYNNEI. The DNA for the CDR3 is TGTGCCAGAGGACAGGCCTCAGGGCCGGGGGCCTACGAGCAGTACTTC. Amino acids: CARGQASGPGAYEQYF. Using reference TRBV2 and TRBJ2-7 for the parts outside the CDR3, the full variable domain is EPEVTQTPSHQVTQMGQEVILRCVPISNHLYFYWYRQILGQKVEFLVSFYNNEISEKSEIFDDQFSVERPDGSNFTLKIRSTKLEDSAMYFCARGQASGPGAYEQYFGPGTRLTVT.

The chain uses TRBV20-1 and TRBJ2-1; the match to TRBD2 covers 7 bases. Germline V gene data show CDR1 as DFQATT and CDR2 as SNEGSKA (reference sequence). V trimming: 6 bases; J trimming: 12 bases; junction bases outside the gene matches: 8. The CDR3 has 11 amino acids. For the CDR3, the DNA is TGCAGTGCGCCTGGCAGCGGGGTGCAGTTCTTC. Protein: CSAPGSGVQFF.

The chain joins TRBV9 to TRBJ2-3, with TRBD1 identical over 9 bases. The V gene's germline CDR1 is SGDLS and CDR2 YYNGEE. Losses at the gene ends were 4 bases for V and 5 bases for J; bases not matched to a gene: 8. The length of the CDR3 is 15 residues. As DNA, the CDR3 is TGTGCCAGCAGCAACCGGGACAGGGTGATAGATACGCAGTATTTT. Its protein is CASSNRDRVIDTQYF.

The rearrangement uses TRBV19 and TRBJ2-3; 9 positions agree with TRBD2. The CDR3 is 18 amino acids. Trimming removed 7 bases from V and 4 bases from J; junction bases left unmatched: 18. Per the germline V gene, CDR1 is LNHDA and CDR2 is SQIVND (reference sequence). The CDR3 region is CASNPTRAGGRASDTQYF. The CDR3 region has the DNA TGTGCCAGTAATCCAACCCGGGCGGGAGGGAGGGCCTCAGATACGCAGTATTTT.

In this sample, this clone turned up a few times. This chain connects TRBV11-2 to TRBJ2-1; a possible D gene is TRBD2 (6 bases). Per germline, CDR1 SGHAT and CDR2 FQNNGV. The CDR3 sequence is 16 residues long. The V and J ends lost 2 bases and 0 bases respectively, with 11 bases between them. CDR3 protein: CASSLFPAGSYNEQFF. Written as DNA, the CDR3 is TGTGCCAGCAGCTTATTCCCAGCGGGCTCCTACAATGAGCAGTTCTTC.